This T cell receptor beta chain emerged from a study of blood T cell repertoires in COVID-19. Study-wide context: Spain, Italy and the United States supplied samples that represented acute and convalescent COVID-19. T cells, B-cell-depleted T cells, or PBMCs provided the cDNA or gDNA that served as material.

V lost 5 bases, J lost 2 bases, and 10 bases lay in between. CDR1 and CDR2 (germline): MNHEY, SMNVEV (reference sequence). The CDR3 sequence is 13 residues long. Sequencing was performed with immunoSEQ multiplex PCR; in TCRdb, only in-frame clones are kept and a portion is missing. The profile covers over 200,000 clones, with roughly 91% appearing a single time and under 9.5% taken by the ten largest. Two consecutive negative NP/OP PCR tests, clearance, or resolved symptoms defined Cohort 3 recovery. The source of this sequence is a man aged 40-55 years who had recovered from COVID-19. Sequenced sample: PBMCs or T cells enriched from blood (not recorded which). The rearrangement joins TRBV27 to TRBJ2-7; the D is unclear. The CDR3 protein is CASSGGSTYEQYF. For the CDR3, the DNA is TGTGCCAGCAGTGGCGGAAGCACCTACGAGCAGTACTTC.